Listed here is a single TCR beta chain. CDR3 length equals 14 residues. In germline, CDR1 is MGHRA, CDR2 YSYEKL. With 9 bases removed from V and 2 bases from J, the gap between germline ends came to 16 bases. The sample belongs to a study of shared clonotypes between healthy human individuals. Sequenced by immunoSEQ multiplex PCR; TCRdb stores in-frame clones only, minus some. Of about 2.5 million clones in the sample, around 90% are singletons; the top ten hold approximately 0.39%. This receptor was obtained from a young man in good health. Some clones in this sample may be carry-over from other donors' samples. The material sequenced was naive CD4+ T cells from PBMCs. Subset defined: CD45RA+ positively selected. This chain connects TRBV4-1 to TRBJ1-2, with D hard to call. CDR3 in amino acids: CARRSWGTNYGYTF. CDR3 nucleotide sequence: TGCGCCAGGAGGAGTTGGGGTACGAACTATGGCTACACCTTC.